Listed below are T cell receptor beta chains from one sample, sequenced in a study of T cells in Graves' hyperthyroidism and ophthalmopathy. TCRdb processed the multiplex PCR reads anew with MiXCR; each CDR3 protein has one entry. The sample has some 270,000 distinct CDR3 sequences, roughly 15% seen once. Sequencing was done on a sample of blood. These receptors were obtained from a young woman with Graves' hyperthyroidism that later progressed to Graves' ophthalmopathy. CDR3s include the opening cysteine and the closing phenylalanine or tryptophan. A D gene is named only where the DNA matches it firmly. Size values are once, few and many counts, or a class for expanded clones, and some rows have none.

>TRBJ2-3|TRBV6-2/TRBV6-3|14|-|many
CASGAMSSTDTQYF
TGTGCCAGCGGTGCGATGTCTAGCACAGATACGCAGTATTTT
>TRBJ2-7|TRBV18|15|TRBD1|many
CASSPPGQGAYEQYF
TGTGCCAGCTCACCACCGGGACAGGGGGCTTACGAGCAGTACTTC
>TRBJ1-2|TRBV28|13|-|many
CASSFTASYGYTF
TGTGCCAGCAGTTTCACAGCTTCCTATGGCTACACCTTC
>TRBJ2-7|TRBV6-1|12|-|few
CASSVSLYEQYF
TGTGCCAGCAGTGTTTCCCTCTACGAGCAGTACTTC
>TRBJ2-4|TRBV28|14|TRBD2|many
CASSFQGGRNIQYF
TGTGCCAGCAGTTTCCAGGGAGGGAGAAACATTCAGTACTTC
>TRBJ2-5|TRBV6-1|11|-|few
CASRDRLTQYF
TGTGCCAGCAGGGACCGTTTGACCCAGTACTTC
>TRBJ1-1|TRBV28|15|-|many
CASSLFGGTNTEAFF
TGTGCCAGCAGTTTGTTCGGGGGAACGAACACTGAAGCTTTCTTT
>TRBJ2-7|TRBV4-1|15|TRBD2|few
CASSHPGLAIAEQYF
TGCGCCAGCAGCCACCCGGGACTAGCGATAGCCGAGCAGTACTTC
>TRBJ2-1|TRBV30|17|TRBD2|few
CAWGGLAAPHSYNEQFF
TGTGCCTGGGGGGGACTAGCGGCCCCGCACTCCTACAATGAGCAGTTCTTC
>TRBJ2-5|TRBV6-2/TRBV6-3|14|-|few
CASSGLLRSKTQYF
TGTGCCAGCAGTGGGCTCCTACGGTCCAAGACCCAGTACTTC
>TRBJ2-7|TRBV14|14|TRBD2|-
CASSSLGGSMEQYF
TGTGCCAGCAGTTCTCTTGGCGGGAGTATGGAGCAGTACTTC
>TRBJ2-1|TRBV6-1|11|-|many
CASRVKYEQFF
TGTGCCAGCAGGGTTAAGTATGAGCAGTTCTTC
>TRBJ2-1|TRBV30|15|TRBD2|-
CAWNKLVGGPNEQFF
TGTGCCTGGAACAAACTAGTGGGAGGGCCCAATGAACAGTTCTTC
>TRBJ2-1|TRBV20-1|14|TRBD2|many
CSARALAAYNEQFF
TGCAGTGCTAGAGCTCTAGCGGCGTACAATGAGCAGTTCTTC
>TRBJ2-7|TRBV28|12|TRBD1|few
CASRPGQWEQYF
TGTGCCAGCAGACCGGGACAGTGGGAGCAGTACTTC
>TRBJ1-2|TRBV19|16|TRBD1|few
CASSHGQGAINYGYTF
TGTGCCAGTAGTCATGGACAGGGGGCGATTAACTATGGCTACACCTTC
>TRBJ2-7|TRBV20-1|13|-|many
CSAPGPLESEQYF
TGCAGTGCCCCGGGTCCCCTAGAGAGCGAGCAGTACTTC
>TRBJ2-3|TRBV7-2|15|-|many
CASRRLSGLTDTQYF
TGTGCCAGCAGGCGGTTAAGCGGGCTCACAGATACGCAGTATTTT
>TRBJ2-1|TRBV19|15|-|-
CASSIYPPGENEQFF
TGTGCCAGTAGTATTTACCCGCCGGGAGAGAATGAGCAGTTCTTC
>TRBJ1-1|TRBV6-5|10|-|many
CASSYTEAFF
TGTGCCAGCAGTTACACTGAAGCTTTCTTT
>TRBJ2-1|TRBV7-6|17|TRBD2|many
CASSLTLSGRAIEEQFF
TGTGCCAGCAGCTTAACCCTTAGCGGGAGGGCCATTGAGGAGCAGTTCTTC
>TRBJ2-5|TRBV4-2|15|TRBD1|many
CASSLPGTGLETQYF
TGTGCCAGCAGCCTTCCCGGGACAGGGTTGGAGACCCAGTACTTC
>TRBJ2-7|TRBV28|14|TRBD1|many
CATAKTGGPYEQYF
TGTGCCACCGCAAAGACAGGGGGCCCCTACGAGCAGTACTTC
>TRBJ2-7|TRBV2|12|TRBD2|many
CASTGAGDEQYF
TGTGCCAGCACCGGAGCGGGAGACGAGCAGTACTTC
>TRBJ2-1|TRBV4-2|13|-|few
CASSQAGDNEQFF
TGTGCCAGCAGCCAAGCAGGGGACAATGAGCAGTTCTTC
>TRBJ2-5|TRBV3-1|15|-|many
CASSQDPTPQETQYF
TGTGCCAGCAGCCAAGACCCCACGCCCCAAGAGACCCAGTACTTC
>TRBJ2-7|TRBV6-5|18|TRBD1|many
CASSYFATGKGHPYEQYF
TGTGCCAGCAGTTACTTCGCGACAGGGAAGGGACATCCTTACGAGCAGTACTTC
>TRBJ2-1|TRBV28|17|TRBD2|many
CASSPLPGLAGVNEQFF
TGTGCCAGCAGTCCCTTACCGGGACTAGCGGGAGTTAATGAGCAGTTCTTC
>TRBJ2-1|TRBV27|18|TRBD2|many
CASSFEGKIAGQYNEQFF
TGTGCCAGCAGTTTTGAAGGGAAGATAGCGGGACAATACAATGAGCAGTTCTTC
>TRBJ1-1|TRBV29-1|12|-|-
CSVRSESTEAFF
TGCAGCGTTCGTTCCGAGAGCACTGAAGCTTTCTTT
>TRBJ1-2|TRBV28|12|-|many
CASSLFRYGYTF
TGTGCCAGCAGTTTATTTCGTTATGGCTACACCTTC
>TRBJ2-7|TRBV20-1|13|-|many
CSAKQDLSYEQYF
TGCAGTGCTAAACAGGACCTGTCCTACGAGCAGTACTTC
>TRBJ1-3|TRBV6-1|15|-|-
CASTPSRFSGNTIYF
TGTGCCAGCACTCCATCCCGATTCTCTGGAAACACCATATATTTT
>TRBJ2-1|TRBV7-2|15|TRBD1|many
CASSWGTGGYNEQFF
TGTGCCAGCAGCTGGGGGACAGGGGGCTACAATGAGCAGTTCTTC
>TRBJ2-3|TRBV5-1|15|TRBD2|few
CASRLLAGGSDTQYF
TGCGCCAGCAGATTACTAGCGGGAGGTTCAGATACGCAGTATTTT
>TRBJ2-1|TRBV30|14|-|many
CAWSVLRGYNEQFF
TGTGCCTGGAGTGTACTGCGGGGCTACAATGAGCAGTTCTTC
>TRBJ2-2|TRBV10-3|13|-|many
CAISQLNTGELFF
TGTGCCATCAGTCAGTTAAACACCGGGGAGCTGTTTTTT
>TRBJ2-3|TRBV27|15|TRBD1|many
CASSLTGTSTDTQYF
TGTGCCAGCAGCTTGACAGGGACAAGCACAGATACGCAGTATTTT
>TRBJ2-7|TRBV6-5|12|-|-
CASSYGPGVQYF
TGTGCCAGCAGTTATGGGCCAGGGGTGCAGTACTTC
>TRBJ1-2|TRBV27|14|TRBD1|many
CASSPGQGMDGYTF
TGTGCCAGCAGTCCGGGACAGGGTATGGATGGCTACACCTTC
>TRBJ2-3|TRBV19|14|TRBD2|many
CATATSGRSDTQYF
TGTGCCACTGCGACTAGCGGGAGAAGTGATACGCAGTATTTT